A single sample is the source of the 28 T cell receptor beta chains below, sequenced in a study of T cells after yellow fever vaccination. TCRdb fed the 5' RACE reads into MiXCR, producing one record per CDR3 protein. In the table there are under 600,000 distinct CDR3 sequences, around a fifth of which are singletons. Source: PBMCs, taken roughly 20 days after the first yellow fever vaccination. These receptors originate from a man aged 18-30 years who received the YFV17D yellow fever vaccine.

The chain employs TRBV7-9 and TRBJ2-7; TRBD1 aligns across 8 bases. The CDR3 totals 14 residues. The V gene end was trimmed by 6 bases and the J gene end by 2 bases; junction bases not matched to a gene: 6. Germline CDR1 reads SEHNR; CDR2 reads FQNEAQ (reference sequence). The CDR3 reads CASSMTGVPYEQYV. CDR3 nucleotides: TGTGCCAGCAGTATGACAGGGGTCCCCTACGAGCAGTACGTC.

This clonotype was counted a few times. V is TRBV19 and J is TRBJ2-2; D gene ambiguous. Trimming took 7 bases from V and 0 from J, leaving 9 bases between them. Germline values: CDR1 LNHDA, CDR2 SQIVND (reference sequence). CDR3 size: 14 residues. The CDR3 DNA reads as TGTGCCAGTAAATACGGAACGAACACCGGGGAGCTGTTTTTT. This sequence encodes CASKYGTNTGELFF.

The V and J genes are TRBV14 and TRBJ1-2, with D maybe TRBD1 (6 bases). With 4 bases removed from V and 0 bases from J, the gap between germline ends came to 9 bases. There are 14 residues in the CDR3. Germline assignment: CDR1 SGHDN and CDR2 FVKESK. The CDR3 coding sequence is TGTGCCAGCAGCCGGACAGCAGCTAACTATGGCTACACCTTC. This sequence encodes CASSRTAANYGYTF.

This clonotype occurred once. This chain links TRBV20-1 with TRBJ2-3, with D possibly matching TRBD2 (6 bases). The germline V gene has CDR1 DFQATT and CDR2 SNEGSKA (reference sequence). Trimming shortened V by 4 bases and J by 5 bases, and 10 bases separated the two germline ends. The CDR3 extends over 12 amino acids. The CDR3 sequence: CSAKRGIDTQYF. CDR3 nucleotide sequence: TGCAGTGCTAAACGGGGGATAGATACGCAGTATTTT.

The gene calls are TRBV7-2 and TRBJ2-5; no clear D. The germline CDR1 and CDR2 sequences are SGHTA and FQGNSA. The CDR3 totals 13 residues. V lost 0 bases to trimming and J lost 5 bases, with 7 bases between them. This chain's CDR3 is CASSLAPRETQYF. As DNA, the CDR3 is TGTGCCAGCAGCTTAGCTCCCCGCGAGACCCAGTACTTC.

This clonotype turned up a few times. The CDR3 DNA follows: TGTGCCAGCAGCCCAGGGGGGACTGTTTTCTTT. Residues: CASSPGGTVFF. The rearrangement uses TRBV7-8 and TRBJ1-1; 7 nucleotides align to TRBD1. The germline V gene has CDR1 SGHVS and CDR2 FQNEAQ. The CDR3 sequence is 11 residues long. With V trimmed by 5 bases and J by 13 bases, 7 bases remained unmatched.

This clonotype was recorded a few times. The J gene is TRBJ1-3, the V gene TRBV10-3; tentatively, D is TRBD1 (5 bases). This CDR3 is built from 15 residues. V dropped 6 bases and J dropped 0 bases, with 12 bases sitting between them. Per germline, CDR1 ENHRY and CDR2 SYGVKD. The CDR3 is CAIRSSGSSGNTIYF. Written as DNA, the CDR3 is TGTGCCATCAGATCATCAGGGAGCTCTGGAAACACCATATATTTT.

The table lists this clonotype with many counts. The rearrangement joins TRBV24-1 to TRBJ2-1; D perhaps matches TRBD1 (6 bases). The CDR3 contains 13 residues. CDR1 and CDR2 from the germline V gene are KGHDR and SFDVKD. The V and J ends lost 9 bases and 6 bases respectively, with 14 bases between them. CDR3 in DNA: TGTGCCACCCACGGCACAGGGTCCAATGAGCAGTTCTTC. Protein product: CATHGTGSNEQFF.

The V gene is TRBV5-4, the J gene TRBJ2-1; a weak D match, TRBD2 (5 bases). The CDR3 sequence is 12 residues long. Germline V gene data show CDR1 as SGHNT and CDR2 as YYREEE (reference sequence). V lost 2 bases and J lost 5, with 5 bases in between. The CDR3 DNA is TGTGCCAGCAGCTTTAGCGACAATGAGCAGTTCTTC. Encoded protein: CASSFSDNEQFF.

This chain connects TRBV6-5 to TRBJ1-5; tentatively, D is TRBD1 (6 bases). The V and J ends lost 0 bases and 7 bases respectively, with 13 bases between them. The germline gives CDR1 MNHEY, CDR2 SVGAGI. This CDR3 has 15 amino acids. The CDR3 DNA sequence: TGTGCCAGCAGTTACTCCGTCAGGGGACACCAGCCCCAGCATTTT. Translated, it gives CASSYSVRGHQPQHF.

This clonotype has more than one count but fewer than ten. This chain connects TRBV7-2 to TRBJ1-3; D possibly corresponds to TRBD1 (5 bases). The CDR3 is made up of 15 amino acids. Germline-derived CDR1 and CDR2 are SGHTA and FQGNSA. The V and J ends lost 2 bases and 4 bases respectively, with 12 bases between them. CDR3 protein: CASSLSGSGGNTIYF. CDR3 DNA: TGTGCCAGCAGCTTATCAGGGTCGGGAGGAAACACCATATATTTT.

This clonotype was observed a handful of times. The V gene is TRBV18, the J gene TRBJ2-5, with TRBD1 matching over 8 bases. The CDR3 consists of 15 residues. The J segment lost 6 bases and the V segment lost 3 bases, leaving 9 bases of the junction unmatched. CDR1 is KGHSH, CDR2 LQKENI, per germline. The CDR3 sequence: CASSPLGQAHQTQYF. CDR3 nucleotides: TGTGCCAGCTCACCTTTGGGACAGGCTCACCAGACCCAGTACTTC.

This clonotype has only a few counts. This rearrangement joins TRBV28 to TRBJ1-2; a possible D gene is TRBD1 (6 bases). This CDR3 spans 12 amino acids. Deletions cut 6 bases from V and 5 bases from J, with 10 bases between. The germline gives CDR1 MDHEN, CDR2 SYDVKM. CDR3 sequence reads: CASRDREYGYTF. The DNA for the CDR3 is TGTGCCAGCAGGGACAGAGAGTATGGCTACACCTTC.

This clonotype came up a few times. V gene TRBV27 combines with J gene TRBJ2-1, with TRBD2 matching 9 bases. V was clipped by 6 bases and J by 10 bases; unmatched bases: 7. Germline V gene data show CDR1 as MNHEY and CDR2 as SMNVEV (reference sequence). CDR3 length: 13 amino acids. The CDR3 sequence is CASSHGTSNEQFF. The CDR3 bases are TGTGCCAGCAGCCACGGGACTAGCAACGAGCAGTTCTTC.

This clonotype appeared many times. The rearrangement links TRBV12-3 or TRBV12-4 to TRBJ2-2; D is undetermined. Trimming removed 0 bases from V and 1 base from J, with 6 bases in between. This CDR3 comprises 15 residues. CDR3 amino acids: CASSLAFLNTGELFF. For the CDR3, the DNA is TGTGCCAGCAGTTTAGCGTTTTTGAACACCGGGGAGCTGTTTTTT.

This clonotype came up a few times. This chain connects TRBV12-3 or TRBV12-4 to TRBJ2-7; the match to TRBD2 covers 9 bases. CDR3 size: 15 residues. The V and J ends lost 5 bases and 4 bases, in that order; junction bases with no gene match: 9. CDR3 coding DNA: TGTGCCAGCAGTCAATTCATAGCGGGGGTATACGAGCAGTACTTC. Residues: CASSQFIAGVYEQYF.

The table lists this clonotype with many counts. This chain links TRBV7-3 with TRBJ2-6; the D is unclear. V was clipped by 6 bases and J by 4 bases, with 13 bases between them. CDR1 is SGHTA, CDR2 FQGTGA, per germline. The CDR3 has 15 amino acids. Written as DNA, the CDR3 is TGTGCCAGCAGGGACGGTACTGCGGGGGCCAACGTCCTGACTTTC. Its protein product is CASRDGTAGANVLTF.

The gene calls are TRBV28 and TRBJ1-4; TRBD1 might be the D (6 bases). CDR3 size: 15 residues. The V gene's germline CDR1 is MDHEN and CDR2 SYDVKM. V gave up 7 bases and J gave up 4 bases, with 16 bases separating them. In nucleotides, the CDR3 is TGTGCCAGCAACCGCGACAGGCCGAATAATGAAAAACTGTTTTTT. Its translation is CASNRDRPNNEKLFF.

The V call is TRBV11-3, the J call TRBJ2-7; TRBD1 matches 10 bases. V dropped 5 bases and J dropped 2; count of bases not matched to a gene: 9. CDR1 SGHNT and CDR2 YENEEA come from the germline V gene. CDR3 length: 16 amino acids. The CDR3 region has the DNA TGTGCCAGCAGCCCTGGGACAGGGGAACTTGCCTACGAGCAGTACGTC. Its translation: CASSPGTGELAYEQYV.

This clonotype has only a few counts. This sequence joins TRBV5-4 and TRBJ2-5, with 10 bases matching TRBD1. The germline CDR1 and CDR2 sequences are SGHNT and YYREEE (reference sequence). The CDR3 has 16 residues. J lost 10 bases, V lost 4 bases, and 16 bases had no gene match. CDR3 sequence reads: CASSPVRERDRGGQYF. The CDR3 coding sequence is TGTGCCAGCAGCCCAGTTCGCGAACGGGACAGGGGAGGCCAGTACTTC.

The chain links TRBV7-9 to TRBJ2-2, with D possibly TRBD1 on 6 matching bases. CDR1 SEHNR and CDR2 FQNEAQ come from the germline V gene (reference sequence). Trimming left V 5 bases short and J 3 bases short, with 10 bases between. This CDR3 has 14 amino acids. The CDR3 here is CASSPRQDTGELFF. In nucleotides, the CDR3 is TGTGCCAGCAGCCCGAGACAGGACACCGGGGAGCTGTTTTTT.

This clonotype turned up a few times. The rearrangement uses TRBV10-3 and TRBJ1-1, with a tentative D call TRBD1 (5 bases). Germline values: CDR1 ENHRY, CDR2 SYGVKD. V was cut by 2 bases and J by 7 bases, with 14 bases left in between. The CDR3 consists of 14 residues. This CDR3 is CAISELGRVVEAFF. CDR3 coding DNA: TGTGCCATCAGTGAGCTTGGCAGGGTCGTTGAAGCTTTCTTT.

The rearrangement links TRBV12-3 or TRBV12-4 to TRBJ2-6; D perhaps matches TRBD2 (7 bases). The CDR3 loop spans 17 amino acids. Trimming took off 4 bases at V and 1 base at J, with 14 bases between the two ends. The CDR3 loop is CASSYGGPLSGANVLTF. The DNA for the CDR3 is TGTGCCAGCAGTTACGGGGGGCCTTTGTCTGGGGCCAACGTCCTGACTTTC.

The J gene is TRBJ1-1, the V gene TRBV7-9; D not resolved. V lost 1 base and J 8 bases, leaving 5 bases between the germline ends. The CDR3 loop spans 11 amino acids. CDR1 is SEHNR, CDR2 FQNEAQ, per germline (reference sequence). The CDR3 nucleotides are TGTGCCAGCAGCTTAGTACACGAAGCTTTCTTT. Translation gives CASSLVHEAFF.

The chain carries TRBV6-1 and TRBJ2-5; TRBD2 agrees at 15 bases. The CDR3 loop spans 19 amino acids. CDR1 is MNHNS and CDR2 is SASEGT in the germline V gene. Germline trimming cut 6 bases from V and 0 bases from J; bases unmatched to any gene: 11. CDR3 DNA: TGTGCCAGCAGACCCGGACTAGCGGGGGGGATTAAGTACCAAGAGACCCAGTACTTC. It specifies CASRPGLAGGIKYQETQYF.

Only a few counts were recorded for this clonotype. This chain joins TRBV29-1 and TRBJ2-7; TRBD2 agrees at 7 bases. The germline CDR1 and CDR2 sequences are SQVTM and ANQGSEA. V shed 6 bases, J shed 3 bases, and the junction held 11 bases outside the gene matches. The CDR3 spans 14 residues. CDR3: CSVPSGVSVYEQYF. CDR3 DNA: TGCAGCGTCCCCAGCGGGGTGAGTGTCTACGAGCAGTACTTC.

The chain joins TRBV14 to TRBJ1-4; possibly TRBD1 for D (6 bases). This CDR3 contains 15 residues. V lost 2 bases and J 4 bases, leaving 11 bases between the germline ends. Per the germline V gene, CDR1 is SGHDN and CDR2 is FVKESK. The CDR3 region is CASSQQGRINEKLFF. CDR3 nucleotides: TGTGCCAGCAGCCAACAGGGGAGGATTAATGAAAAACTGTTTTTT.

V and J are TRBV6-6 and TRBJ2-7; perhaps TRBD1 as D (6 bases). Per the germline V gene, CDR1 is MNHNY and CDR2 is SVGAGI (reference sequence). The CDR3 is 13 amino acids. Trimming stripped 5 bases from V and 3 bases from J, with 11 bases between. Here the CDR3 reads CASSRLGHYEQYF. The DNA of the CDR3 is TGTGCCAGCAGTCGCTTGGGACACTACGAGCAGTACTTC.